The sequence of this TCR beta chain was determined in a study of blood T cells in healthy people across ages. Overall study results and limits: The study found more naive CD4+ cells and higher diversity in long-lived than aged donors. Age advanced and TCR beta diversity per million T cells fell, roughly linearly.

Primed by a sample-barcoded 5' primer and a J-beta primer mix, a second PCR proceeded for 7 to 11 cycles. The template-switch adaptor, which had 12 random nucleotides, put a tag on each cDNA molecule. TCRdb called the 5' RACE reads again in MiXCR, with one record for every CDR3 protein. The sample yields fewer than 1.5 million distinct CDR3 sequences, roughly 40% seen once. About this clonotype: Its antigen is currently unknown.

They isolated at least 6 million PBMCs from each sample. CDR1 and CDR2 (germline): MNHEY, SMNVEV (reference sequence). V shed 10 bases and J shed 4 bases, with 16 bases lying between them. This CDR3 is built from 13 residues. The rearrangement uses TRBV27 and TRBJ1-2, with D possibly matching TRBD1 (6 bases). This clonotype originated in a woman aged 18-29 years in good health. The sequenced sample consisted of blood. The CDR3 DNA sequence: TGTGCCACCCAACAGGGTTCTGGCTATGGCTACACCTTC. Translation gives CATQQGSGYGYTF.